This T cell receptor beta chain was found in a study of cytomegalovirus exposure and HLA in healthy donors. Both 60 Vbeta primers and 13 Jbeta primers went into the PCR. The protocol was immunoSEQ multiplex PCR, while the TCRdb copy is restricted to in-frame clones and leaves out a portion. Of roughly 120,000 clones in the sample, 74% were seen once. The CDR3 runs 18 residues. V gave up 1 base and J gave up 0 bases, with 17 bases separating them. Germline CDR1 and CDR2: MGHRA and YSYEKL. This chain joins TRBV4-1 and TRBJ2-3; D is perhaps TRBD1 (6 bases). The TCR originated in a woman between 40 and 50 years old in good health and CMV-seropositive. The sequencing sample was made of PBMCs. This CDR3 is CASSQGTVFWSSTDTQYF. DNA of the CDR3: TGCGCCAGCAGCCAAGGGACAGTCTTTTGGTCTAGCACAGATACGCAGTATTTT.